This T cell receptor beta chain was identified during a study of cytomegalovirus exposure and HLA in healthy donors. PCR primers comprised 60 Vbeta and 13 Jbeta primers. Profiling relied on immunoSEQ multiplex PCR, and the TCRdb table lists in-frame clones only, not all of them. This sample's table reports approximately 58,000 clones. V lost 0 bases, J lost 0 bases, and 9 bases lay in between. Germline CDR1 SGHRS, CDR2 YFSETQ. The CDR3 sequence is 16 residues long. Sequencing was performed on PBMCs. The clonotype originates from a man aged 18 to 30 in good health and CMV-seropositive. J is TRBJ1-4 and V is TRBV5-1; TRBD1 might be the D (5 bases). The CDR3 sequence is CASSLGTPTTNEKLFF. Written as DNA, the CDR3 is TGCGCCAGCAGCTTGGGGACACCGACAACTAATGAAAAACTGTTTTTT.